This T cell receptor (beta chain) was recorded in a study of response to subunit inactivated influenza vaccine. TCRdb called the RT-PCR reads again in MiXCR, with one record for every CDR3 protein. The sample shows approximately 570,000 distinct CDR3 sequences, 6.5% to 8% of them seen only once. This clonotype was counted ten times or more. Specimen: PBMCs from blood, collected around 2 years after vaccination. The sequence was obtained from a man aged 45 to 70 who received an inactivated influenza vaccine.

In DNA form, the CDR3 reads TGTGCCAGCACTCGACCCACAGAGGAGGGGAAGCAGTACTTC. Amino acid sequence: CASTRPTEEGKQYF. The chain carries TRBV28 and TRBJ2-7, with a weak D call TRBD2 (6 bases). This CDR3 comprises 14 residues. V lost 7 bases and J lost 8, with 21 bases in between. Germline-derived CDR1 and CDR2 are MDHEN and SYDVKM.